Below, 20 T cell receptor beta chains from the same sample are listed, as sequenced in a study of PD-1 blockade in mismatch repair-deficient tumors. The protocol was immunoSEQ multiplex PCR, while the TCRdb copy is restricted to in-frame clones and leaves out a portion. The top ten clones hold roughly 8% of a sample with 49,000 or so clones, roughly 80% of them seen once. Source: peripheral blood, taken approximately 18 weeks after starting pembrolizumab. Every receptor here comes from an adult with mismatch repair-deficient cancer.

The V and J genes are TRBV5-4 and TRBJ2-3, with D maybe TRBD2 (6 bases). The CDR3 spans 16 residues. Germline V gene sequence: CDR1 SGHNT, CDR2 YYREEE (reference sequence). V was trimmed by 1 base and J by 2 bases, leaving 14 bases between them. The CDR3 protein is CASSLKGGSATDTQYF. The CDR3 DNA follows: TGTGCCAGCAGCTTGAAGGGAGGTAGCGCCACAGATACGCAGTATTTT.

The chain employs TRBV19 and TRBJ1-5; D gene ambiguous. Germline V gene data show CDR1 as LNHDA and CDR2 as SQIVND (reference sequence). The germline V and J ends were trimmed by 1 base and 2 bases, with 15 bases remaining between them. The CDR3 extends over 17 amino acids. The CDR3 region is CASSIAQPERGNQPQHF. DNA of the CDR3: TGTGCCAGTAGTATAGCACAACCTGAGCGTGGCAATCAGCCCCAGCATTTT.

This clone was recorded once. CDR3 in amino acids: CASSLSTEAFF. The CDR3 DNA is TGTGCCAGCAGCTTGAGCACTGAAGCTTTCTTT. The gene calls are TRBV13 and TRBJ1-1; unclear D gene. The V end was cut by 3 bases, the J end by 4 bases, with 3 bases between. The germline V gene has CDR1 PRHDT and CDR2 FYEKMQ (reference sequence). The CDR3 is made up of 11 amino acids.

CDR3 DNA: TGCGCCAGCAGCTGGCAGGGGCAAGAGACCCAGTACTTC. This codes for CASSWQGQETQYF. V and J are TRBV5-1 and TRBJ2-5, with D possibly TRBD1 on 6 matching bases. From germline, CDR1 is SGHRS and CDR2 YFSETQ. Between the trimmed V and J ends, which lost 3 bases and 2 bases, there was a span of 8 bases. CDR3 size: 13 residues.

The rearrangement links TRBV30 to TRBJ2-1; tentative D call: TRBD1 (6 bases). V gave up 8 bases and J gave up 5 bases, with 10 bases separating them. The germline V gene encodes CDR1 GTSNPN and CDR2 SVGIG (reference sequence). The CDR3 runs 11 residues. The CDR3 nucleotides are TGTGCCACGGACAGAAACAATGAGCAGTTCTTC. Translated: CATDRNNEQFF.

The chain recombines TRBV4-1 with TRBJ2-1; 10 nucleotides match TRBD2. After removal of 4 bases from V and 8 bases from J, the junction contained 14 bases not matched to a gene. CDR3 length equals 17 residues. Germline CDR1 reads MGHRA; CDR2 reads YSYEKL. The CDR3 bases are TGCGCCAGCAGCCCCGGTCTAGCGGGAGTCCGAGGGCATGAGCAGTTCTTC. Translation: CASSPGLAGVRGHEQFF.

This clone turned up a few times. The chain employs TRBV21-1 and TRBJ2-7; TRBD1 is the table's D call and was not checked against the DNA. TRBV21-1 is designated a pseudogene. CDR3 length: 14 amino acids. The CDR3 region has the DNA TGTGCCAGCAGCCGTCGGGACAGGGCCAGAGAGCAGTACTTC. Encoded protein: CASSRRDRAREQYF.

The rearrangement links TRBV20-1 to TRBJ2-1; no firm D call. The CDR3 is made up of 11 amino acids. From germline, CDR1 is DFQATT and CDR2 SNEGSKA (reference sequence). The V gene lost 7 bases and the J gene lost 5 bases, with 9 bases spanning the gap. In nucleotides, the CDR3 is TGCAGTGTTTGGCTAGACAATGAGCAGTTCTTC. Amino acid sequence: CSVWLDNEQFF.

By proportion, this clone is large (0.1 to 1%). This sequence joins TRBV25-1 and TRBJ1-2; D remains ambiguous. Germline V gives CDR1 MGHDK, CDR2 SYGVNS. V lost 3 bases, J lost 7 bases, and 6 bases lay in between. The CDR3 consists of 11 residues. CDR3 residues: CASSENRGYTF. CDR3 DNA: TGTGCCAGCAGTGAGAATCGTGGCTACACCTTC.

This rearrangement joins TRBV6-5 to TRBJ1-4, with 7 bases lining up with TRBD1. The trim removed 2 bases at V and 7 bases at J, leaving 4 bases unmatched. The length of the CDR3 is 14 residues. CDR1 is MNHEY, CDR2 SVGAGI, per germline. The CDR3 sequence: CASSYDRDGEKLFF. The CDR3 coding sequence is TGTGCCAGCAGTTACGACAGGGATGGTGAAAAACTGTTTTTT.

The chain is built from TRBV2 and TRBJ1-5, with a possible D match to TRBD1 (5 bases). Germline values: CDR1 SNHLY, CDR2 FYNNEI. The CDR3 sequence is 14 residues long. V lost 1 base and J lost 4, with 8 bases in between. The CDR3 DNA sequence: TGTGCCAGCAGTGAAGGGACAACGAATCAGCCCCAGCATTTT. This sequence encodes CASSEGTTNQPQHF.

The chain uses TRBV5-1 and TRBJ1-5; TRBD1 might be the D (5 bases). Germline CDR1 SGHRS, CDR2 YFSETQ. Trimming shortened V by 4 bases and J by 6 bases, and 17 bases separated the two germline ends. The CDR3 is 15 residues long. CDR3 region: CASSPQVGQGQPQHF. The CDR3 nucleotides are TGCGCCAGCAGCCCTCAGGTGGGTCAGGGTCAGCCCCAGCATTTT.

This sequence joins TRBV9 and TRBJ2-3; 9 positions agree with TRBD2. From germline, CDR1 is SGDLS and CDR2 YYNGEE. The CDR3 is made up of 14 amino acids. Losses at the gene ends were 0 bases for V and 7 bases for J; bases not matched to a gene: 3. CDR3 in amino acids: CASSVGSGGNTQYF. The CDR3 nucleotides read TGTGCCAGCAGCGTAGGTAGCGGGGGAAATACGCAGTATTTT.

The V and J genes are TRBV6-5 and TRBJ1-1, with D uncertain. The CDR3 length is 14 residues. Germline V lookup: CDR1 MNHEY, CDR2 SVGAGI. V was trimmed by 7 bases and J by 4 bases, leaving 16 bases between them. For the CDR3, the DNA is TGTGCCAGCACCACTGGGAGGGAAGGCACTGAAGCTTTCTTT. As protein: CASTTGREGTEAFF.

The chain joins TRBV7-3 to TRBJ2-1, with TRBD2 identical over 9 bases. The J segment lost 7 bases and the V segment lost 6 bases, leaving 4 bases of the junction unmatched. Germline V CDR1 and CDR2: SGHTA, FQGTGA. This CDR3 comprises 13 residues. The chain's CDR3 is CASSQRGANEQFF. The CDR3 region has the DNA TGTGCCAGCAGTCAGCGGGGGGCAAATGAGCAGTTCTTC. The whole variable domain, remainder taken from reference TRBV7-3 and TRBJ2-1, is GAGVSQTPSNKVTEKGKYVELRCDPISGHTALYWYRQSLGQGPEFLIYFQGTGAADDSGLPNDRFFAVRPEGSVSTLKIQRTERGDSAVYLCASSQRGANEQFFGPGTRLTVL.

V and J are TRBV5-4 and TRBJ2-5; 9 bases line up with TRBD2. The CDR3 is 15 amino acids. Per germline, CDR1 SGHNT and CDR2 YYREEE (reference sequence). The trim removed 3 bases at V and 2 bases at J, leaving 5 bases unmatched. The CDR3 DNA follows: TGTGCCAGCAGCTCCGAGCGGGGGGCTCAAGAGACCCAGTACTTC. Amino acids: CASSSERGAQETQYF.

The V gene is TRBV4-1, the J gene TRBJ2-7, with 13 bases fitting TRBD2. Germline-derived CDR1 and CDR2 are MGHRA and YSYEKL. The CDR3 is 16 amino acids. The junction had 8 bases not matched to a gene; V was cut back by 3 bases and J by 6 bases. CDR3: CASSQSELAGGREQYF. The CDR3 region has the DNA TGCGCCAGCAGCCAGTCGGAACTAGCGGGAGGGCGCGAGCAGTACTTC.

The chain is built from TRBV29-1 and TRBJ2-3; D is possibly TRBD2 (5 bases). Trimming removed 1 base from V and 0 bases from J, with 20 bases in between. Germline V gene lookup returns CDR1 SQVTM and CDR2 ANQGSEA. This CDR3 is 18 amino acids long. The CDR3 DNA is TGCAGCGTTGAAGCCCTTGGGAGCGGCGGATTGAGCACAGATACGCAGTATTTT. Encoded protein: CSVEALGSGGLSTDTQYF.

CDR3 coding DNA: TGTGCCAGCAGCGGAACCGGATACAATGAGCAGTTCTTC. It codes for CASSGTGYNEQFF. The rearrangement joins TRBV4-2 to TRBJ2-1; D not certain. The ends were cut back, 5 bases at V and 4 bases at J, with 9 bases in the middle. Germline CDR1 LGHNA, CDR2 YNFKEQ. The length of the CDR3 is 13 residues.

The rearrangement links TRBV15 to TRBJ2-7; 8 bases match TRBD1. V lost 5 bases, J lost 0 bases, and 6 bases stayed unmatched. Germline assignment: CDR1 LNHNV and CDR2 YYDKDF (reference sequence). This CDR3 contains 15 residues. Written as DNA, the CDR3 is TGTGCCACCAGCGCCCGGACAGGGAGCTCCTACGAGCAGTACTTC. This encodes CATSARTGSSYEQYF.